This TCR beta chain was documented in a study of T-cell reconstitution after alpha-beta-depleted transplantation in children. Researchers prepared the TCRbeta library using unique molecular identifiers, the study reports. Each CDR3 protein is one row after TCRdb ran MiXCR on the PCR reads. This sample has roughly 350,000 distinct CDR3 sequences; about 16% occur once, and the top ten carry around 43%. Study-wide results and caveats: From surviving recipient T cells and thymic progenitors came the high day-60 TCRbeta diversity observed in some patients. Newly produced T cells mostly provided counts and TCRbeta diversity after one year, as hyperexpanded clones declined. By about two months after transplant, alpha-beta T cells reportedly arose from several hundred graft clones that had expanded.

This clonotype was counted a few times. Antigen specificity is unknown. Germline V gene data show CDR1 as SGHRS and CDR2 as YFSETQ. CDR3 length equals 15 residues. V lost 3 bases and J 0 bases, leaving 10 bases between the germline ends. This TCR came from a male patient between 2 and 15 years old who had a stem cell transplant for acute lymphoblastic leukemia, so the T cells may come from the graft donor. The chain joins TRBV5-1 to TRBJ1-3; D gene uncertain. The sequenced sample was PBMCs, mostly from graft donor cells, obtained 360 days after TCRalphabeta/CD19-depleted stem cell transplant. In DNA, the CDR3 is TGCGCCAGCAGCTCCGGGCCGAGCTCTGGAAACACCATATATTTT. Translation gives CASSSGPSSGNTIYF.